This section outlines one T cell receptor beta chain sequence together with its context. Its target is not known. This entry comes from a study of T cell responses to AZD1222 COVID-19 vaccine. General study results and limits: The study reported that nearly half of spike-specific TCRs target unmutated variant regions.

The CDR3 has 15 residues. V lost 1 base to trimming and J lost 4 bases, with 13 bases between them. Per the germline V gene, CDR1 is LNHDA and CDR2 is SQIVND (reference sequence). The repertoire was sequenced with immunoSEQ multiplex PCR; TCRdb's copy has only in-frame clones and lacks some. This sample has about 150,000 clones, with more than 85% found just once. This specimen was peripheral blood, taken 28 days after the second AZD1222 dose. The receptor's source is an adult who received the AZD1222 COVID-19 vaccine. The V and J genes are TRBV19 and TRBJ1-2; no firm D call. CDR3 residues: CASSIGKGELYGYTF. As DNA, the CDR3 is TGTGCCAGTAGTATAGGGAAGGGAGAACTCTATGGCTACACCTTC.